This T cell receptor beta chain came from a study of OX40 agonist ivuxolimab in advanced cancers. As for the study in general: Males comprised approximately 84% of the group, whose mean age was around 62 years (range 23 to 79). 30% to 40% of patients had received prior checkpoint inhibitor therapy.

Per the germline V gene, CDR1 is SGHNT and CDR2 is YYREEE (reference sequence). The trim removed 4 bases at V and 4 bases at J, leaving 10 bases unmatched. The CDR3 runs 16 residues. For this clone: Its antigen is unknown.

Study findings and constraints: The study observed clonal expansion of CD4+ and CD8+ blood T cells by week 6 at 0.1 to 3.0 mg/kg.

Clones were sequenced by immunoSEQ multiplex PCR, and TCRdb holds only the in-frame ones, with some missing. The sample carries about 46,000 clones, about 87% recorded once. This receptor was taken from an adult with an advanced solid tumor such as melanoma, head and neck, liver or kidney cancer. This specimen was CD4+ or CD8+ T cells sorted from blood, taken in a trial of the OX40 agonist ivuxolimab. The chain links TRBV5-4 to TRBJ1-1, with TRBD1 matching 10 bases. The CDR3 DNA reads TGTGCCAGCAGCGACCGGGACAGGGGTTCTCGCACTGAAGCTTTCTTT. Its protein is CASSDRDRGSRTEAFF.